The 21 T cell receptor beta chains given below trace back to one sample, sequenced in a study of blood T cells in healthy people across ages. The use of a sample-barcoded 5' primer and a J-beta primer mix characterized a second PCR of about 7 to 12 cycles. One entry per CDR3 protein, called by TCRdb with MiXCR from the 5' RACE reads. The sample holds 1.5 million to 2 million distinct CDR3 sequences, about 30% seen once. The sample consisted of blood. The receptors were sampled from a woman aged 25 to 39 in good health.

The V call is TRBV10-3, the J call TRBJ2-7; 8 nucleotides line up with TRBD2. The germline V gene has CDR1 ENHRY and CDR2 SYGVKD. V was clipped by 3 bases and J by 7 bases; unmatched bases: 11. The CDR3 sequence is 15 residues long. In nucleotides, the CDR3 is TGTGCCATCAGTGACGATAGGGCGGGGGGTGATGAGCAGTACTTC. Protein product: CAISDDRAGGDEQYF.

This clonotype was counted a few times. The J gene is TRBJ2-1, the V gene TRBV6-2 or TRBV6-3; TRBD2 matches 8 bases. V lost 8 bases and J lost 10; bases outside the gene matches: 10. Germline-derived CDR1 and CDR2 are MNHEY and SVGEGT. CDR3 length: 13 residues. CDR3 in DNA: TGTGCCAGCCTTAGTAGCGGGGAAACAGAGCAGTTCTTC. Translated, it gives CASLSSGETEQFF.

The chain joins TRBV11-2 to TRBJ2-1, with D maybe TRBD2 (5 bases). V was cut by 4 bases and J by 6 bases, with 16 bases left in between. From germline, CDR1 is SGHAT and CDR2 FQNNGV. This CDR3 spans 15 amino acids. The CDR3 protein is CASSSRTGSGNEQFF. The CDR3 DNA reads TGTGCCAGCAGCTCCAGGACGGGATCGGGCAATGAGCAGTTCTTC. Full variable domain (outside the CDR3, taken from reference TRBV11-2 and TRBJ2-1): EAGVAQSPRYKIIEKRQSVAFWCNPISGHATLYWYQQILGQGPKLLIQFQNNGVVDDSQLPKDRFSAERLKGVDSTLKIQPAKLEDSAVYLCASSSRTGSGNEQFFGPGTRLTVL.

The V gene is TRBV25-1, the J gene TRBJ1-4; possibly TRBD1 for D (6 bases). CDR3 length: 16 amino acids. Germline assignment: CDR1 MGHDK and CDR2 SYGVNS. Trimming stripped 5 bases from V and 8 bases from J, with 21 bases between. The CDR3 DNA is TGTGCCAGCAGTCTATCCGAGACAGGAAGATTGGAAAAACTGTTTTTT. Residues: CASSLSETGRLEKLFF.

Written as DNA, the CDR3 is TGTGCCAGCTCCAAGGGAGGCATTGAGCAGTTCTTC. Encoded protein: CASSKGGIEQFF. V and J are TRBV6-2 or TRBV6-3 and TRBJ2-1, with D possibly TRBD2 on 6 matching bases. Looked up from germline, CDR1 is MNHEY and CDR2 is SVGEGT. The V end was cut by 8 bases, the J end by 9 bases, with 14 bases between. The CDR3 runs 12 residues.

Concerning this clonotype: A junction boundary mismatches the germline segment, possibly from a read error. J is TRBJ2-1 and V is TRBV2; either TRBD1 or TRBD2 may supply D (8 bases each). The CDR3 is 15 residues long. Germline V gene data show CDR1 as SNHLY and CDR2 as FYNNEI. In DNA, the CDR3 is TGTACCAGCAGCCAAATAGGACTAGCAGGGGGCGAGCAGTTCTTC. It encodes CTSSQIGLAGGEQFF.

This clonotype was recorded a few times. The J gene is TRBJ2-3, the V gene TRBV20-1; 11 positions agree with TRBD2. With V trimmed by 3 bases and J by 14 bases, 16 bases remained unmatched. The CDR3 covers 15 residues. Germline V gene data show CDR1 as DFQATT and CDR2 as SNEGSKA (reference sequence). The CDR3 DNA reads as TGCAGTGCTAGTTGGACCGGGACTAGCGGAGGGGGTTGGTATTTT. Protein: CSASWTGTSGGGWYF.

There are a few counts of this clonotype. The chain carries TRBV12-3 or TRBV12-4 and TRBJ2-5, with TRBD2 matching 11 bases. The V and J ends lost 5 bases and 11 bases, in that order; junction bases with no gene match: 13. The CDR3 extends over 15 amino acids. CDR3 sequence: CASSHIAGGLGEQYF. CDR3 in DNA: TGTGCCAGCAGTCACATAGCGGGGGGGCTTGGTGAGCAGTACTTC.

This chain uses TRBV6-2 or TRBV6-3 with TRBJ1-4; 9 nucleotides agree with TRBD1. With V trimmed by 6 bases and J by 15 bases, 14 bases remained unmatched. From germline, CDR1 is MNHEY and CDR2 SVGEGT. The CDR3 loop spans 14 amino acids. The CDR3 spells CASSPTGGRKTVFF. The CDR3 nucleotides read TGTGCCAGCAGCCCTACAGGGGGCAGAAAAACGGTGTTTTTT.

The rearrangement links TRBV7-9 to TRBJ2-7; D assignment may be TRBD1 or TRBD2 (5 bases each). Germline V gene lookup returns CDR1 SEHNR and CDR2 FQNEAQ (reference sequence). The length of the CDR3 is 14 residues. Trimming left V 5 bases short and J 2 bases short, with 13 bases between. For the CDR3, the DNA is TGTGCCAGCAGCGCCCGGGACCAGCCCTACGAGCAGTACTTC. It specifies CASSARDQPYEQYF.

This clonotype has more than one count but fewer than ten. The J gene is TRBJ1-2, the V gene TRBV5-1, with D unresolved. Germline V gene data show CDR1 as SGHRS and CDR2 as YFSETQ. V was cut by 0 bases and J by 8 bases, with 8 bases left in between. CDR3 length: 12 amino acids. The CDR3 loop reads CASSLEPGGYTF. For the CDR3, the DNA is TGCGCCAGCAGCTTGGAGCCGGGGGGCTACACCTTC. Full variable domain (rest looked up from reference TRBV5-1 and TRBJ1-2): KAGVTQTPRYLIKTRGQQVTLSCSPISGHRSVSWYQQTPGQGLQFLFEYFSETQRNKGNFPGRFSGRQFSNSRSEMNVSTLELGDSALYLCASSLEPGGYTFGSGTRLTVV.

The V and J genes are TRBV15 and TRBJ2-4; 7 bases are shared with TRBD1. The CDR3 extends over 13 amino acids. Germline loops: CDR1 LNHNV, CDR2 YYDKDF (reference sequence). Trimming cost V 5 bases and J 7 bases; bases outside gene matches: 5. CDR3 in DNA: TGTGCCACCAGCGTTGGACAGGTTAACATTCAGTACTTC. Translated, it gives CATSVGQVNIQYF.

The rearrangement joins TRBV7-2 to TRBJ2-1, with D perhaps matching TRBD1 (6 bases). The germline CDR1 and CDR2 sequences are SGHTA and FQGNSA. Trimming removed 5 bases at V and 7 bases at J, with 12 bases between. The CDR3 length is 13 residues. CDR3 region: CASSNTGINEQFF. DNA of the CDR3: TGTGCCAGCAGCAATACAGGGATAAATGAGCAGTTCTTC.

The chain has TRBV6-6 and TRBJ2-7, with 15 bases aligning to TRBD2. V lost 3 bases, J lost 7 bases, and 7 bases stayed unmatched. The CDR3 covers 16 residues. Looked up from germline, CDR1 is MNHNY and CDR2 is SVGAGI (reference sequence). CDR3 DNA: TGTGCCAGCAGTTATGGACTAGCGGGAGGGTTCGGTGAGCAGTACTTC. Its translation is CASSYGLAGGFGEQYF.

There are many counts of this clonotype. A much larger clone differs by one base, so this may be a read error. The J gene is TRBJ2-5, the V gene TRBV7-6; tentatively, D is TRBD1 (6 bases). V was trimmed by 2 bases and J by 5 bases, leaving 9 bases between them. This CDR3 has 13 residues. Germline CDR1 reads SGHVS; CDR2 reads FNYEAQ. This CDR3 is CASSLWQGETQYF. In nucleotides, the CDR3 is TGTGCCAGCAGCTTATGGCAGGGGGAGACCCAGTACTTC.

The chain couples TRBV24-1 to TRBJ2-4, with D perhaps TRBD1 (5 bases). V lost 10 bases and J lost 13, with 31 bases in between. The CDR3 has 16 amino acids. Germline values: CDR1 KGHDR, CDR2 SFDVKD. The CDR3 nucleotides read TGTGCCACTCCCGGACGACAGTCACCCCCTCACTACAAGCAGTACTTC. It specifies CATPGRQSPPHYKQYF.

About this clonotype: Sequence at one end of the junction differs from germline and may be a read error. The chain is built from TRBV2 and TRBJ1-5; perhaps TRBD1 as D (5 bases). CDR1 is SNHLY, CDR2 FYNNEI, per germline. The CDR3 has 13 amino acids. CDR3 loop: CASREGANQLQHF. Written as DNA, the CDR3 is TGTGCCAGCAGGGAAGGGGCCAATCAGCTCCAGCATTTT.

This clonotype was observed a few times. The chain recombines TRBV21-1 with TRBJ2-5; the D call in the table, TRBD2, was not verified against the DNA. TRBV21-1 is noted as a pseudogene. The CDR3 runs 17 residues. Here the CDR3 DNA reads TGTGCCAGCAGCAACTTCGCGGGGGGGCCGGGAATGGAGACCCAGTACTTC. It is translated as CASSNFAGGPGMETQYF.

This clonotype has more than one count but fewer than ten. The V and J genes are TRBV30 and TRBJ1-4; D uncertain. V lost 4 bases to trimming and J lost 7 bases, with 10 bases between them. The CDR3 extends over 12 amino acids. Germline V gene data show CDR1 as GTSNPN and CDR2 as SVGIG (reference sequence). Here the CDR3 DNA reads TGTGCCTGGACCGACGCGGCTGAAAAACTGTTTTTT. Translated, it gives CAWTDAAEKLFF.

The V gene is TRBV7-9, the J gene TRBJ2-1; TRBD2 matches at 15 bases. Germline V gene lookup returns CDR1 SEHNR and CDR2 FQNEAQ (reference sequence). This CDR3 comprises 20 residues. V lost 3 bases and J lost 0; bases outside the gene matches: 9. CDR3 sequence: CASSFPSGTSGRSSYNEQFF. Written as DNA, the CDR3 is TGTGCCAGCAGCTTCCCGTCCGGGACTAGCGGGAGGTCCTCCTACAATGAGCAGTTCTTC.

This clonotype was counted only a few times. Germline is not matched at one junction end, which may reflect a read error. The J gene is TRBJ2-7, the V gene TRBV2; D may be TRBD1 (5 bases). The CDR3 has 14 amino acids. Germline CDR1 and CDR2: SNHLY and FYNNEI. The CDR3 here is CVSSEGRESDEQYF. The CDR3 coding sequence is TGTGTCAGCAGTGAAGGCAGGGAATCCGACGAGCAGTACTTC. Looking up the rest from reference TRBV2 and TRBJ2-7 gives the full variable domain: EPEVTQTPSHQVTQMGQEVILRCVPISNHLYFYWYRQILGQKVEFLVSFYNNEISEKSEIFDDQFSVERPDGSNFTLKIRSTKLEDSAMYFCVSSEGRESDEQYFGPGTRLTVT.